The rows below give T cell receptor beta chains drawn from one sample of a study of blood T cell repertoires in COVID-19. Generated by immunoSEQ multiplex PCR, the TCRdb table keeps only in-frame clones and is missing some. The table has about 300,000 clones, around 87% seen once. Sequencing input: peripheral blood. The receptors originated from a man aged 70 or older with acute or convalescent COVID-19. Both conserved end residues are part of each CDR3. The D gene is left open where the match is weak. Rows may omit the clone size; those that give it use once, few, many or a size class.

d_call,j_call,clone_size,v_call,cdr3_nt,cdr3_aa
TRBD1,TRBJ1-2,NA,TRBV7-3,TGTGCCAGCAGGGGGACAGTATATTCGGGCTACACCTTC,CASRGTVYSGYTF
TRBD1,TRBJ1-5,NA,TRBV9,TGTGCCAGCAGCGAGGGGGCAGGGCTTATAGGGGGGCCCCAGCATTTT,CASSEGAGLIGGPQHF
TRBD1,TRBJ1-5,NA,TRBV6-2/TRBV6-3,TGTGCCAGCAGTCCGGACAGGGGGGTAAATAGCAATCAGCCCCAGCATTTT,CASSPDRGVNSNQPQHF
NA,TRBJ1-1,once,TRBV7-9,TGTGCCAGCAGATCTCTTGGACAGGAAGCTTTCTTT,CASRSLGQEAFF
NA,TRBJ1-2,NA,TRBV14,TGTGCCAGCAGCCAGGGCCGTCGTTATGGCTACACCTTC,CASSQGRRYGYTF
TRBD2,TRBJ2-5,NA,TRBV5-5,TGTGCCAGCAGCTTGGTTCTAGCGGGGGTCTCAGAGACCCAGTACTTC,CASSLVLAGVSETQYF
TRBD2,TRBJ2-5,NA,TRBV10-3,TGTGCCATCAGTGAGTCGTCCGGGACTAGCGGTAAAGAGACCCAGTACTTC,CAISESSGTSGKETQYF
NA,TRBJ2-7,NA,TRBV18,TGTGCCAGCTCACCGAGCGGGTTTTCCTACGAGCAGTACTTC,CASSPSGFSYEQYF
NA,TRBJ2-2,NA,TRBV27,TGTGCCAGCAGTTTCTCGAACACCGGGGAGCTGTTTTTT,CASSFSNTGELFF
NA,TRBJ1-5,NA,TRBV6-5,TGTGCCAGCAGTTCGGGAAATCAGCCCCAGCATTTT,CASSSGNQPQHF
TRBD1,TRBJ1-6,NA,TRBV20-1,TGCAGTGCTAGTCCAGGGGGCCATCTCGGATCACCCCTCCACTTT,CSASPGGHLGSPLHF
NA,TRBJ1-2,NA,TRBV28,TGTGCCAGCAGTTCCCTCAACTATGGCTACACCTTC,CASSSLNYGYTF
NA,TRBJ2-5,NA,TRBV6-6,TGTGCCAGCAGTTACCCTATCGGCAGGGGACGAGAGACCCAGTACTTC,CASSYPIGRGRETQYF
TRBD2,TRBJ2-5,NA,TRBV5-1,TGCGCCAGCAGCTTGACTAGCGGGACCCCCCCATCGTACTTC,CASSLTSGTPPSYF
NA,TRBJ2-2,NA,TRBV4-3,TGCGCCAGCAGCCAAGATCACCTAGTGGTCGGGGAGCTGTTTTTT,CASSQDHLVVGELFF
NA,TRBJ1-5,NA,TRBV19,TGTGCCAGTAGTATGCGGGGTCTCGCTCAGCCCCAGCATTTT,CASSMRGLAQPQHF
TRBD1,TRBJ1-6,NA,TRBV5-6,TGTGCCAGCAGCTTTCGGACAGGGAATAATTCACCCCTCCACTTT,CASSFRTGNNSPLHF
NA,TRBJ1-1,NA,TRBV7-9,TGTGCCAGCAGCTTAGAAACTGGGGGGACGGCCACTGAAGCTTTCTTT,CASSLETGGTATEAFF
TRBD2,TRBJ2-3,NA,TRBV28,TGTGCCAGCAGGCCTTGGGGGGGTAGAACAGATACGCAGTATTTT,CASRPWGGRTDTQYF
NA,TRBJ1-6,NA,TRBV6-2/TRBV6-3,TGTGCCAGCAGTTCGGCACCGCAAGGGAGACCCCTCCACTTT,CASSSAPQGRPLHF
NA,TRBJ1-6,once,TRBV19,TGTGCCAGTAGTAACCGGGGGTTTTATTCACCCCTCCACTTT,CASSNRGFYSPLHF
NA,TRBJ2-7,NA,TRBV20-1,TGCAGTGCTAGAGAGGGGGCTCCGCAGTACTTC,CSAREGAPQYF
NA,TRBJ1-2,NA,TRBV5-6,TGTGCCAGCAGCCTCCTAGGTGGCTACACCTTC,CASSLLGGYTF
TRBD1,TRBJ2-3,NA,TRBV10-3,TGTGCCATCAGCTCTCAGGGGGCCAGCCTGGCGGGCCTTAGCACAGATACGCAGTATTTT,CAISSQGASLAGLSTDTQYF
TRBD2,TRBJ2-7,NA,TRBV15,TGTGCCACCAGCTCACTAGCGGGACCCTACGAGCAGTACTTC,CATSSLAGPYEQYF
TRBD2,TRBJ2-2,NA,TRBV5-4,TGTGCCAGCAGTCAACTGAGCGGGGGGGCGAACACCGGGGAGCTGTTTTTT,CASSQLSGGANTGELFF
TRBD2,TRBJ2-7,NA,TRBV7-8,TGTGCCAGCAGTCGTGGGGGACTAGCGGGGATTACCTACGAGCAGTACTTC,CASSRGGLAGITYEQYF
TRBD2,TRBJ2-1,NA,TRBV29-1,TGCAGCGGGTCTAGCGGGGGGGCAGGGGAGCAGTTCTTC,CSGSSGGAGEQFF
NA,TRBJ2-7,NA,TRBV20-1,TGCAGTGCTAGTGGGTCTAGCGTCTACGAGCAGTACTTC,CSASGSSVYEQYF
NA,TRBJ1-1,NA,TRBV2,TGTGCCAGCAGTGAACTGCAGGGCGGTAACACTGAAGCTTTCTTT,CASSELQGGNTEAFF
NA,TRBJ1-6,NA,TRBV5-4,TGTGCCAGCAGCTTAAGACAGGAACGCAATTCACCCCTCCACTTT,CASSLRQERNSPLHF
NA,TRBJ2-3,once,TRBV7-3,TGTGCCAGCAGCTTAATGGGTGGGGCCGGAGATACGCAGTATTTT,CASSLMGGAGDTQYF
TRBD1,TRBJ1-1,NA,TRBV18,TGTGCCAGCACTGTAGGACAGGCGGCTGAAGCTTTCTTT,CASTVGQAAEAFF